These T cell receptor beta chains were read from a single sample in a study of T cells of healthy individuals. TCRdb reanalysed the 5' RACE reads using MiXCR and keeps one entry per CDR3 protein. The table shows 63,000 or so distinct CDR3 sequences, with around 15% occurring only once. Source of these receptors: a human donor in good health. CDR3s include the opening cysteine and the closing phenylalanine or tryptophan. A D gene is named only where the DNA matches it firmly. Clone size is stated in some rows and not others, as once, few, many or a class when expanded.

TGTGCCAGCAGTGCCCGACTAGCGGGAACTAGCACAGATACGCAGTATTTT | CASSARLAGTSTDTQYF | TRBJ2-3 | few | TRBV27 | TRBD2
TGTGCCAGCAGCTTATCTCAAGGGGCCTACAATGAGCAGTTCTTC | CASSLSQGAYNEQFF | TRBJ2-1 | few | TRBV7-2 | NA
TGCGCCAGCAGCCAAATAGAACTGAAAAACACTGAAGCTTTCTTT | CASSQIELKNTEAFF | TRBJ1-1 | NA | TRBV4-1 | NA
TGTGCCAGCAGTGACGACAGGGGGGAGACCCAGTACTTC | CASSDDRGETQYF | TRBJ2-5 | many | TRBV6-4 | TRBD1
TGTGCCAGCAGCTTAACTAGCGGACCCTACAATGAGCAGTTCTTC | CASSLTSGPYNEQFF | TRBJ2-1 | many | TRBV7-9 | TRBD2
TGCGCCAGCAGCGTGACAGGGAAATCCACTGAAGCTTTCTTT | CASSVTGKSTEAFF | TRBJ1-1 | NA | TRBV5-1 | TRBD1
TGTGCCAGCAGCTCTCAAGGGGAAAAACTGTTTTTT | CASSSQGEKLFF | TRBJ1-4 | NA | TRBV7-9 | NA
TGCAGTGCTAGAGTGGGACAGTATAGCAATCAGCCCCAGCATTTT | CSARVGQYSNQPQHF | TRBJ1-5 | many | TRBV20-1 | TRBD1
TGTGCCAGCAGCCCAACAGCACACAGGGGGCAAGGGTACGAGCAGTACTTC | CASSPTAHRGQGYEQYF | TRBJ2-7 | NA | TRBV9 | TRBD1
TGCAGCGTTGGGGGGAAGTCTCGGAACACCGGGGAGCTGTTTTTT | CSVGGKSRNTGELFF | TRBJ2-2 | NA | TRBV29-1 | NA
TGCAGTGCTAGAGCACCAGGGGGCTCTGGCTACACCTTC | CSARAPGGSGYTF | TRBJ1-2 | NA | TRBV20-1 | TRBD1
TGTGCCAGCAGCGTAGATCCAGGGGGGATGGATACGCAGTATTTT | CASSVDPGGMDTQYF | TRBJ2-3 | many | TRBV9 | NA
TGCAGCGTTTACACAGTAACGTACGAGCAGTACTTC | CSVYTVTYEQYF | TRBJ2-7 | NA | TRBV29-1 | NA
TGTGCCAGCAGCACGGTGGGATACGAGCAGTACTTC | CASSTVGYEQYF | TRBJ2-7 | many | TRBV3-1 | NA
TGTGCCACCAGTGATCCCCGGACAGAGAATGAGCAGTTCTTC | CATSDPRTENEQFF | TRBJ2-1 | NA | TRBV24-1 | NA
TGTGCCAGCAGCTCACTAGCGGGAGTCAATGAGCAGTTCTTC | CASSSLAGVNEQFF | TRBJ2-1 | few | TRBV28 | TRBD2
TGTGCCAGCAGTTCAGCCTACAGGGTGGCACCCCTCCACTTT | CASSSAYRVAPLHF | TRBJ1-6 | many | TRBV12-3/TRBV12-4 | NA
TGTGCCAGCAGTGACGGTGAAGGCAGGGAGACCCAGTACTTC | CASSDGEGRETQYF | TRBJ2-5 | many | TRBV25-1 | NA
TGTGCCAGTAGTCGAGGGGACAGGCCCTACGAGCAGTACTTC | CASSRGDRPYEQYF | TRBJ2-7 | many | TRBV19 | TRBD1
TGTGCCAGCAGCTTTAGGGCACCCGGGACCGGGGAGCTGTTTTTT | CASSFRAPGTGELFF | TRBJ2-2 | many | TRBV7-2 | NA
TGTGCCAGCAGTTTGACAGGAGCCAAAAACATTCAGTACTTC | CASSLTGAKNIQYF | TRBJ2-4 | few | TRBV28 | NA
TGCAGCGTTGCCCCGAGCTCTGGAAACACCATATATTTT | CSVAPSSGNTIYF | TRBJ1-3 | many | TRBV29-1 | NA
TGTGCCAGCACCTTCGCGACAGGAAAAGCCTACGAGCAGTACTTC | CASTFATGKAYEQYF | TRBJ2-7 | few | TRBV12-3/TRBV12-4 | NA
TGTGCCAGCAGCCCGGCGGGGGCTAGCACAGATACGCAGTATTTT | CASSPAGASTDTQYF | TRBJ2-3 | once | TRBV5-5 | NA
TGTGCCAGCAGCCCCGAAGGGGCCGTTGGCACTGAAGCTTTCTTT | CASSPEGAVGTEAFF | TRBJ1-1 | many | TRBV7-9 | NA
TGCGCCAGCAGACTTCCAGGGGGCGATGGGACCGGGGAGCTGTTTTTT | CASRLPGGDGTGELFF | TRBJ2-2 | many | TRBV5-1 | TRBD1
TGTGCCAGTATTCCGGACAGACCTGGGGCCAACGTCCTGACTTTC | CASIPDRPGANVLTF | TRBJ2-6 | many | TRBV19 | NA
TGTGCCAGCAGCCGAGGACAGGGTACTTCCGGAAACACCATATATTTT | CASSRGQGTSGNTIYF | TRBJ1-3 | NA | TRBV3-1 | TRBD1
TGTGCCAGCAGTCCACGCGAAGGAACATACAATGGCTACACCTTC | CASSPREGTYNGYTF | TRBJ1-2 | many | TRBV28 | NA
TGTGCCAGCAGTTCTAAAGGCAGCCAGACCCAGCATTTT | CASSSKGSQTQHF | TRBJ1-5 | many | TRBV27 | NA
TGTGCCAGCAGCCAAGAAAACTCCGGCCCAGATACGCAGTATTTT | CASSQENSGPDTQYF | TRBJ2-3 | NA | TRBV4-2 | NA
TGTGCCAGCAGTCCAACTTTGTTGCGGGGGAGAGAGTATTTT | CASSPTLLRGREYF | TRBJ2-3 | NA | TRBV28 | TRBD2
TGCAGTGCTGTCCCCGGGACAGGGGGCACTGAAGCTTTCTTT | CSAVPGTGGTEAFF | TRBJ1-1 | few | TRBV20-1 | TRBD1
TGTGCCAGCAGTCTCCGCGCCCCCCGGGAGACCCAGTACTTC | CASSLRAPRETQYF | TRBJ2-5 | many | TRBV28 | NA
TGTGCCAGCAGCGCGAGTAGGGACAGCGTCTTGAGCACTGAAGCTTTCTTT | CASSASRDSVLSTEAFF | TRBJ1-1 | few | TRBV4-2 | TRBD1
TGTGCCTGGAGGTACAGGGGAGGCCAAGAGACCCAGTACTTC | CAWRYRGGQETQYF | TRBJ2-5 | few | TRBV30 | NA
TGCAGTGCTAGAGTAGGGCAGCTCAGAGCCGGGGAGCTGTTTTTT | CSARVGQLRAGELFF | TRBJ2-2 | many | TRBV20-1 | NA
TGCGCCAGCAGTCTAAGCGGGGCCAGGTTCTACAATGAGCAGTTCTTC | CASSLSGARFYNEQFF | TRBJ2-1 | NA | TRBV5-1 | TRBD2
TGCAGTGCTCGAGCGGGGGAAGAGACCCAGTACTTC | CSARAGEETQYF | TRBJ2-5 | many | TRBV20-1 | TRBD2
TGCAGTGCTAGATTACCCCTCTATAACACCGGGGAGCTGTTTTTT | CSARLPLYNTGELFF | TRBJ2-2 | few | TRBV20-1 | NA
TGTGCCAGCACCACTAGCGGGGCGCGCACAGATACGCAGTATTTT | CASTTSGARTDTQYF | TRBJ2-3 | many | TRBV12-3/TRBV12-4 | TRBD2
TGTGCCAGCAGTTGGAATTTGGACTCCCGACAGTACTTC | CASSWNLDSRQYF | TRBJ2-5 | NA | TRBV6-5 | NA
TGCAGTGCTAGAGATCCCGGACAGGGCATCACAGATACGCAGTATTTT | CSARDPGQGITDTQYF | TRBJ2-3 | few | TRBV20-1 | TRBD1
TGTGCCAGCAGTTACTCGGCTAGCGCCCATTACAATGAGCAGTTCTTC | CASSYSASAHYNEQFF | TRBJ2-1 | NA | TRBV6-5 | NA
TGTGCCAGTAGTATCACTGATAGCTACAATGAGCAGTTCTTC | CASSITDSYNEQFF | TRBJ2-1 | few | TRBV19 | NA
TGCGCCAGCAGCCAATCTTGGGCTTTAAACTATGGCTACACCTTC | CASSQSWALNYGYTF | TRBJ1-2 | many | TRBV4-3 | NA
TGCAGCGTTGGGAGACGTGGTGGGAACACTGAAGCTTTCTTT | CSVGRRGGNTEAFF | TRBJ1-1 | few | TRBV29-1 | NA
TGTGCCAGCAGCCCCCAGAGCGGGACAGATACGCAGTATTTT | CASSPQSGTDTQYF | TRBJ2-3 | many | TRBV7-3 | NA
TGTGCCAGCAGTTTATCGCTCGGGGGCACTGAAGCTTTCTTT | CASSLSLGGTEAFF | TRBJ1-1 | many | TRBV27 | NA
TGCGCCAGCAGCCAACAGAGCTCCTACAATGAGCAGTTCTTC | CASSQQSSYNEQFF | TRBJ2-1 | NA | TRBV4-1 | NA
TGTGCCAGCAGTTCCGATATATACAATCAGCCCCAGCATTTT | CASSSDIYNQPQHF | TRBJ1-5 | NA | TRBV12-3/TRBV12-4 | NA